This is a list of T cell receptor beta chains from one sample in a study of blood T cell repertoires in COVID-19. Sequenced by immunoSEQ multiplex PCR; TCRdb stores in-frame clones only, minus some. The sample holds 80,000 to 130,000 clones, roughly 85% seen once. Sample: PBMCs or T cells enriched from blood (not recorded which). These receptors were taken from a woman between 50 and 59 years old who had recovered from COVID-19. CDR3s include the opening cysteine and the closing phenylalanine or tryptophan. The D gene is left open where the match is weak. The size of a clone is reported for some rows only, either as once, few or many, or as a class for expanded clones.

CDR3aa	CDR3nt	v_gene	j_gene	abundance	d_gene
CASSQDESLAGYNEQFF	TGTGCCAGCAGCCAAGATGAGAGCCTAGCGGGGTACAATGAGCAGTTCTTC	TRBV3-1/TRBV3-2	TRBJ2-1	NA	TRBD2
CASTNRNRNQPQHF	TGTGCCAGCACGAACAGGAACCGAAATCAGCCCCAGCATTTT	TRBV28	TRBJ1-5	NA	NA
CASSQGAASTDTQYF	TGTGCCAGCAGCCAAGGGGCGGCTAGCACAGATACGCAGTATTTT	TRBV11-3	TRBJ2-3	NA	NA
CASSPGQHVYGYTF	TGTGCCAGCAGCCCGGGACAGCACGTCTATGGCTACACCTTC	TRBV5-5	TRBJ1-2	few	TRBD1
CASSGTSGRAADTQYF	TGTGCCAGCAGCGGGACTAGCGGGAGGGCCGCAGATACGCAGTATTTT	TRBV5-5	TRBJ2-3	NA	TRBD2
CASSLGRGTDTQYF	TGTGCCAGCAGCTTAGGCAGGGGGACAGATACGCAGTATTTT	TRBV11-2	TRBJ2-3	NA	TRBD1
CASSIDRGDTQYF	TGTGCCAGCAGCATAGATCGCGGAGATACGCAGTATTTT	TRBV5-6	TRBJ2-3	NA	NA
CASSSFPNTGELFF	TGTGCCAGCTCTAGCTTCCCGAACACCGGGGAGCTGTTTTTT	TRBV19	TRBJ2-2	NA	NA
CASRQLGSDTEAFF	TGTGCCAGCAGGCAATTGGGGAGTGACACTGAAGCTTTCTTT	TRBV27	TRBJ1-1	once	NA
CAWEQVTETQYF	TGTGCCTGGGAACAGGTTACAGAGACCCAGTACTTC	TRBV30	TRBJ2-5	NA	NA
CASGAVEDTQYF	TGTGCCAGCGGGGCAGTTGAGGATACGCAGTATTTT	TRBV7-6	TRBJ2-3	few	NA
CASSPSGNTIYF	TGTGCCAGCAGCCCCAGTGGTAACACCATATATTTT	TRBV7-8	TRBJ1-3	once	NA
CASSPGGNYNSPLHF	TGTGCCAGCTCACCAGGGGGCAACTATAATTCACCCCTCCACTTT	TRBV18	TRBJ1-6	NA	NA
CASRVDRVRTEAFF	TGTGCCAGTAGAGTGGACAGAGTTCGCACTGAAGCTTTCTTT	TRBV19	TRBJ1-1	NA	NA
CASSGRGRNTEAFF	TGTGCCAGCAGTGGTAGGGGGCGAAACACTGAAGCTTTCTTT	TRBV2	TRBJ1-1	NA	TRBD1
CASSYSAAGPWETQYF	TGTGCCAGCAGTTACTCGGCAGCGGGGCCCTGGGAGACCCAGTACTTC	TRBV6-2/TRBV6-3	TRBJ2-5	NA	TRBD2
CASRTGGPNSPLHF	TGTGCCAGCAGAACAGGGGGACCCAATTCACCCCTCCACTTT	TRBV27	TRBJ1-6	NA	TRBD1
CASSPNARDQPQHF	TGTGCCAGCAGCCCGAACGCCAGGGATCAGCCCCAGCATTTT	TRBV7-8	TRBJ1-5	NA	NA
CASSTTGTAAYEQYF	TGTGCCAGCAGCACCACCGGGACAGCGGCCTACGAGCAGTACTTC	TRBV27	TRBJ2-7	NA	TRBD1
CASSWEGVSTDTQYF	TGTGCCAGCAGTTGGGAGGGGGTGAGCACAGATACGCAGTATTTT	TRBV6-5	TRBJ2-3	NA	NA
CASSPELATDTQYF	TGTGCCAGCAGCCCGGAACTAGCGACAGATACGCAGTATTTT	TRBV7-8	TRBJ2-3	NA	TRBD2
CASRASAMSSEQFF	TGTGCCAGTAGAGCGTCAGCAATGTCCTCCGAGCAGTTCTTC	TRBV19	TRBJ2-1	NA	NA
CASRWTESNYGYTF	TGTGCCAGCAGGTGGACAGAGTCTAACTATGGCTACACCTTC	TRBV2	TRBJ1-2	NA	NA
CASSLGGISYEQYF	TGTGCCAGCAGCTTGGGGGGCATCTCCTACGAGCAGTACTTC	TRBV5-5	TRBJ2-7	NA	NA
CASSLQGSSYEQYF	TGTGCCAGCAGTTTGCAGGGAAGTTCCTACGAGCAGTACTTC	TRBV27	TRBJ2-7	NA	NA
CATRPPGQGVTRGEKLFF	TGTGCCACCAGGCCCCCGGGACAGGGGGTGACGCGAGGTGAAAAACTGTTTTTT	TRBV24-1	TRBJ1-4	NA	TRBD1
CASSRGASTDTQYF	TGCGCCAGCAGCCGGGGGGCCAGCACAGATACGCAGTATTTT	TRBV5-1	TRBJ2-3	few	NA
CSVVQGTDTQYF	TGCAGCGTTGTACAAGGCACAGATACGCAGTATTTT	TRBV29-1	TRBJ2-3	NA	NA
CASSLSFQGHEQFF	TGTGCCAGCAGCTTATCGTTTCAGGGGCATGAGCAGTTCTTC	TRBV7-9	TRBJ2-1	NA	NA
CASSGTGQNNSPLHF	TGTGCCAGCAGCGGAACGGGACAGAATAATTCACCCCTCCACTTT	TRBV5-6	TRBJ1-6	NA	TRBD1
CAISESGAEAFF	TGTGCCATCAGTGAGTCAGGAGCTGAAGCTTTCTTT	TRBV10-3	TRBJ1-1	NA	NA
CAWSPHTARTSGGAYEQYF	TGTGCCTGGAGCCCCCATACTGCAAGGACTAGCGGGGGGGCCTACGAGCAGTACTTC	TRBV30	TRBJ2-7	NA	TRBD2
CAWSVILGRGTEAFF	TGTGCCTGGAGTGTAATATTAGGCAGGGGGACTGAAGCTTTCTTT	TRBV30	TRBJ1-1	NA	TRBD1
CASSAGFGSTGANVLTF	TGTGCCAGCAGCGCAGGTTTCGGCTCTACTGGGGCCAACGTCCTGACTTTC	TRBV6-4	TRBJ2-6	NA	NA
CASSLGEEKLFF	TGTGCCAGCAGTTTAGGAGAGGAAAAACTGTTTTTT	TRBV28	TRBJ1-4	NA	NA
CASSSVGGQGFGYTF	TGTGCCAGCAGCTCCGTTGGCGGACAGGGTTTTGGCTACACCTTC	TRBV7-2	TRBJ1-2	NA	TRBD1
CASSLGPPFVGPNYGYTF	TGTGCCAGCAGTTTAGGCCCCCCTTTTGTGGGGCCTAACTATGGCTACACCTTC	TRBV28	TRBJ1-2	NA	NA
CASSRTDMDTQYF	TGTGCCAGCAGCCGGACAGATATGGATACGCAGTATTTT	TRBV5-4	TRBJ2-3	NA	NA
CASSVQSSGNQPQHF	TGTGCCAGCAGCGTACAGTCTTCGGGCAATCAGCCCCAGCATTTT	TRBV6-5	TRBJ1-5	NA	NA
CASSSADRVRNQPQHF	TGTGCCAGCAGTTCCGCGGACAGGGTACGAAATCAGCCCCAGCATTTT	TRBV27	TRBJ1-5	few	TRBD1
CANTGTSGRKHEQYF	TGTGCCAACACCGGGACTAGCGGGAGGAAGCACGAGCAGTACTTC	TRBV28	TRBJ2-7	NA	TRBD2
CASSTGTGRNSPLHF	TGTGCCAGTAGTACCGGGACAGGCCGTAATTCACCCCTCCACTTT	TRBV19	TRBJ1-6	NA	TRBD1